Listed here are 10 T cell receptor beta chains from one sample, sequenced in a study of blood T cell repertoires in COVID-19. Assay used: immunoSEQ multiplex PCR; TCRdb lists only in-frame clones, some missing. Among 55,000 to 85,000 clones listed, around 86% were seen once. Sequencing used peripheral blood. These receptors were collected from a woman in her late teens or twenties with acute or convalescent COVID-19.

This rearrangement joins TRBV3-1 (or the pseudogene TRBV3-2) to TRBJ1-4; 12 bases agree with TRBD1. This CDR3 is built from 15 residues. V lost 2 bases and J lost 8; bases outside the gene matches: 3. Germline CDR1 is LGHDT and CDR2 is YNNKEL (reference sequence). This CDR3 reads CASSQHGTGGEKLFF. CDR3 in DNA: TGTGCCAGCAGCCAACATGGGACAGGGGGCGAAAAACTGTTTTTT.

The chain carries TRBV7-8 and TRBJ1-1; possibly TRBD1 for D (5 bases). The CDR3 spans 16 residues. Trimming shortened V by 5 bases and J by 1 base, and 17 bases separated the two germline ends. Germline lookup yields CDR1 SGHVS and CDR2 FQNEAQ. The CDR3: CASSVDRFPQNTEAFF. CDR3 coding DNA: TGTGCCAGCAGCGTTGACAGATTCCCACAGAACACTGAAGCTTTCTTT.

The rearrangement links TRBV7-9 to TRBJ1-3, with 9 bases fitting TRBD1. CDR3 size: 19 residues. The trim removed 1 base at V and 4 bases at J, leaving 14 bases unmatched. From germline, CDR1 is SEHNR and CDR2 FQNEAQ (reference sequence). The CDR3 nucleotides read TGTGCCAGCAGCTTAGTGATGGGACAGGGATGGTCTGGAGGAAACACCATATATTTT. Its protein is CASSLVMGQGWSGGNTIYF.

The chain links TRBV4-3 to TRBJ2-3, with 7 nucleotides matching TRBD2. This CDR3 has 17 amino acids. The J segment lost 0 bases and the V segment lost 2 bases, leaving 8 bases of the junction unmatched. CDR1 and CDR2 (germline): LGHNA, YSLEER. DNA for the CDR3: TGCGCCAGCAGCCAATTACGGGAGGATCCTAGCACAGATACGCAGTATTTT. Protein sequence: CASSQLREDPSTDTQYF.

This chain's CDR3 is CASSLAGTGPYEQYF. CDR3 in DNA: TGTGCCAGCAGCTTGGCCGGGACAGGCCCTTACGAGCAGTACTTC. The chain carries TRBV5-5 and TRBJ2-7; 8 bases align to TRBD1. The V segment lost 0 bases and the J segment 4 bases; nucleotides outside the gene matches: 6. The CDR3 contains 15 residues. Germline V gives CDR1 SGHKS, CDR2 YYEKEE (reference sequence).

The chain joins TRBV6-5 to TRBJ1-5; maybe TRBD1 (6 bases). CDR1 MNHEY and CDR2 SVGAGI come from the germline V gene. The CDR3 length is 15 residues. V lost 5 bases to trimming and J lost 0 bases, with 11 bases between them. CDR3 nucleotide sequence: TGTGCCAGCAGTCCGGGACACTCTAGCAATCAGCCCCAGCATTTT. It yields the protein CASSPGHSSNQPQHF.

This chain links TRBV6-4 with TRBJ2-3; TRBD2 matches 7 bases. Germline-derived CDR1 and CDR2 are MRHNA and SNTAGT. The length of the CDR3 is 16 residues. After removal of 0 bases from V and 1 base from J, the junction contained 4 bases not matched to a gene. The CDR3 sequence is CASSDSGGRGTDTQYF. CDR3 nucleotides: TGTGCCAGCAGTGACTCTGGGGGGAGGGGCACAGATACGCAGTATTTT.

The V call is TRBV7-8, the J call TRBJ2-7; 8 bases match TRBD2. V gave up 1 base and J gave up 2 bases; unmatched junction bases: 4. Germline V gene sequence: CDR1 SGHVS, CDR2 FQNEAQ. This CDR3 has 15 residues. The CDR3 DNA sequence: TGTGCCAGCAGCTTAGAGGCTAGCGGGCCCTACGAGCAGTACTTC. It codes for CASSLEASGPYEQYF.

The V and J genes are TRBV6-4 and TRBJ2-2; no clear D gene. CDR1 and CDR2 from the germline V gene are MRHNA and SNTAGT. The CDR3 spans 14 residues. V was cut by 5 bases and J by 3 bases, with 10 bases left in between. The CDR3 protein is CASSSEVYTGELFF. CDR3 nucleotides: TGTGCCAGCAGTTCAGAGGTTTACACCGGGGAGCTGTTTTTT.

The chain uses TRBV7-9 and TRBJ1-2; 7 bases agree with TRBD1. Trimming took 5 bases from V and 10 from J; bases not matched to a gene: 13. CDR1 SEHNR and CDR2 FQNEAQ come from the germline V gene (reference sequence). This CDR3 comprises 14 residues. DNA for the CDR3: TGTGCCAGCAGCCTCGAGGACAGGAGCGGTGACTACACCTTC. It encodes CASSLEDRSGDYTF.